What follows are 31 T cell receptor beta chains derived from one specimen sequenced in a study of CXCR3-negative and CXCR3-positive naive CD8 T cells. Study results and limitations: CXCR3-positive naive cells had more hydrophobic TRB CDR3s than CXCR3-negative naive cells.

The antigens for these receptors are not known. In preparing the TRB cDNA libraries, 5' RACE with UMI labels was used. TCRdb reprocessed the 5' RACE reads and stores each CDR3 protein as one record, lacking DNA. The ten most abundant clones cover 0.5% to 0.7% of a sample with roughly 130,000 distinct CDR3 sequences. The sample consisted of naive CXCR3+ CD8+ T cells from blood. Subset reported: CD45RO-CCR7+CD27+CD95- naive CD8+ T cells expressing CXCR3 (TNR3+). All receptors derive from a human donor in good health. Some clones in this sample may be carry-over from other donors' samples.

The rearrangement joins TRBV25-1 to TRBJ2-3; without DNA, the TCRdb call of TRBD2 cannot be checked. Germline V lookup: CDR1 MGHDK, CDR2 SYGVNS. CDR3 length equals 16 residues. CDR3 protein: CASSEGERGNTDTQYF.

The rearrangement links TRBV6-2 or TRBV6-3 to TRBJ1-1. The germline V gene encodes CDR1 MNHEY and CDR2 SVGEGT. The CDR3 covers 12 residues. CDR3 residues: CASSLLETEAFF.

The V gene is TRBV2, the J gene TRBJ1-5. Germline assignment: CDR1 SNHLY and CDR2 FYNNEI. CDR3 length: 18 amino acids. The chain's CDR3 is CASSERSESVYSNQPQHF.

V gene TRBV29-1 combines with J gene TRBJ1-2. The CDR3 loop spans 13 amino acids. Germline V gene sequence: CDR1 SQVTM, CDR2 ANQGSEA. CDR3 region: CSVGREGAHGYTF.

The V call is TRBV28, the J call TRBJ2-2. CDR1 is MDHEN, CDR2 SYDVKM, per germline. The CDR3 runs 13 residues. The CDR3 spells CASSFSRTGELFF.

The CDR3 reads CASSFTGTSGTDEQFF. This sequence joins TRBV27 and TRBJ2-1; TCRdb lists TRBD2, though no DNA is available to test this call. This CDR3 has 16 residues. CDR1 MNHEY and CDR2 SMNVEV come from the germline V gene (reference sequence).

The rearrangement joins TRBV7-9 to TRBJ1-2; TCRdb's assignment of TRBD1 cannot be checked, as there is no DNA. CDR3 length equals 17 residues. CDR1 and CDR2 (germline): SEHNR, FQNEAQ (reference sequence). Here the CDR3 reads CASSANRGESMDYGYTF.

The rearrangement links TRBV6-5 to TRBJ2-3; the TRBD1 assignment by TCRdb is unverifiable without DNA. CDR1 and CDR2 (germline): MNHEY, SVGAGI. The CDR3 loop spans 16 amino acids. This CDR3 is CASRLFSDRTTDTQYF.

The gene calls are TRBV6-5 and TRBJ2-4; TCRdb calls TRBD1, which cannot be checked without DNA. Germline values: CDR1 MNHEY, CDR2 SVGAGI. The CDR3 covers 11 residues. The CDR3 protein is CASSPPYIQYF.

The chain couples TRBV29-1 to TRBJ2-7; TCRdb reports TRBD1, a call that lacks DNA to check it against. CDR1 and CDR2 from the germline V gene are SQVTM and ANQGSEA. The CDR3 is made up of 13 amino acids. This CDR3 is CSVGQTNSYEQYF.

The rearrangement uses TRBV15 and TRBJ1-5. The germline gives CDR1 LNHNV, CDR2 YYDKDF (reference sequence). This CDR3 has 14 residues. The CDR3 loop reads CATSRVYGNQPQHF.

CDR3: CALGASYNEQFF. The chain recombines TRBV30 with TRBJ2-1; TCRdb outputs TRBD1, but without DNA this stays unchecked. Germline loops: CDR1 GTSNPN, CDR2 SVGIG (reference sequence). This CDR3 spans 12 amino acids. Full variable domain (missing parts from reference TRBV30 and TRBJ2-1): SQTIHQWPATLVQPVGSPLSLECTVEGTSNPNLYWYRQAAGRGLQLLFYSVGIGQISSEVPQNLSASRPQDRQFILSSKKLLLSDSGFYLCALGASYNEQFFGPGTRLTVL.

CDR3 residues: CASRSTETPNQPQHF. The V gene is TRBV27, the J gene TRBJ1-5; the D call from TCRdb, TRBD1, cannot be confirmed without DNA. The CDR3 is 15 amino acids. CDR1 is MNHEY, CDR2 SMNVEV, per germline (reference sequence).

This chain uses TRBV28 with TRBJ2-7; TCRdb's D call of TRBD1 is untestable without DNA. The CDR3 has 15 residues. Germline assignment: CDR1 MDHEN and CDR2 SYDVKM. The CDR3 loop reads CASSPPQRGLYEQYF.

CDR3 residues: CASSSMGLGNEQFF. V gene TRBV6-2 or TRBV6-3 combines with J gene TRBJ2-1; the TCRdb D gene call, TRBD2, has no DNA to confirm it. CDR3 length: 14 residues. From germline, CDR1 is MNHEY and CDR2 SVGEGT.

This rearrangement joins TRBV12-3 or TRBV12-4 to TRBJ1-1; TCRdb indicates TRBD1, and absent DNA this call remains unverified. The length of the CDR3 is 18 residues. The chain's CDR3 is CASSSLTGGEGMNTEAFF.

The chain uses TRBV29-1 and TRBJ2-5; TCRdb picks TRBD1, but there is no DNA to check that call. This CDR3 has 14 amino acids. Germline V CDR1 and CDR2: SQVTM, ANQGSEA. The CDR3 loop reads CSAERWDSEETQYF.

This chain uses TRBV5-5 with TRBJ2-1; TCRdb's D call, TRBD1, is unchecked because there is no DNA. Germline assignment: CDR1 SGHKS and CDR2 YYEKEE (reference sequence). The CDR3 has 14 residues. The CDR3 spells CASTYDDSFNEQFF.

The genes are TRBV19 and TRBJ2-1; the TCRdb D gene call, TRBD2, has no DNA to confirm it. Germline assignment: CDR1 LNHDA and CDR2 SQIVND (reference sequence). This CDR3 is 19 amino acids long. CDR3 region: CASSIDGLAGLSSYNEQFF.

J is TRBJ2-1 and V is TRBV7-2. Germline V gene data show CDR1 as SGHTA and CDR2 as FQGNSA. The CDR3 totals 15 residues. The CDR3 sequence is CASSLGWGFSNEQFF.

This chain joins TRBV7-9 and TRBJ2-7; lacking DNA, the TRBD1 call made by TCRdb goes unchecked. CDR3 size: 14 residues. Germline values: CDR1 SEHNR, CDR2 FQNEAQ (reference sequence). The CDR3 here is CASSHPRVGYEQYF.

The CDR3 loop is CATSSGVEQYF. The genes are TRBV24-1 and TRBJ2-7. Germline V gene data show CDR1 as KGHDR and CDR2 as SFDVKD. The CDR3 has 11 amino acids.

CDR3 region: CASSPGGLAELLDEQFF. The V call is TRBV4-2, the J call TRBJ2-1; the D call of TRBD2 rests on TCRdb alone, since no DNA is present to check it. CDR1 and CDR2 (germline): LGHNA, YNFKEQ. CDR3 length: 17 amino acids.

The CDR3 loop reads CASSNSGTGDTEAFF. The chain recombines TRBV7-9 with TRBJ1-1; TCRdb outputs TRBD1, but without DNA this stays unchecked. Per germline, CDR1 SEHNR and CDR2 FQNEAQ (reference sequence). This CDR3 has 15 residues.

The chain's CDR3 is CASSLPTGYGANVLTF. V gene TRBV7-9 combines with J gene TRBJ2-6. CDR1 is SEHNR and CDR2 is FQNEAQ in the germline V gene (reference sequence). The CDR3 has 16 amino acids.

The rearrangement uses TRBV20-1 and TRBJ2-7; TCRdb outputs TRBD2, but without DNA this stays unchecked. The CDR3 extends over 14 amino acids. CDR1 DFQATT and CDR2 SNEGSKA come from the germline V gene (reference sequence). CDR3 residues: CSARSLAGGYEQYF.

The gene calls are TRBV6-5 and TRBJ2-7; TCRdb reports TRBD1, a call that lacks DNA to check it against. Germline V lookup: CDR1 MNHEY, CDR2 SVGAGI. The CDR3 contains 15 residues. The CDR3: CASSARDRGFYEQYF.

The chain recombines TRBV27 with TRBJ2-7; without DNA, the TCRdb call of TRBD1 cannot be checked. The CDR3 length is 13 residues. Germline CDR1 is MNHEY and CDR2 is SMNVEV (reference sequence). Here the CDR3 reads CASSLGQGHEQYF.

J is TRBJ2-1 and V is TRBV7-3; TCRdb's D gene call, TRBD1, goes unchecked for lack of DNA. The germline V gene has CDR1 SGHTA and CDR2 FQGTGA. There are 13 residues in the CDR3. The CDR3: CASSPPGANEQFF. The variable domain in full, completed from reference TRBV7-3 and TRBJ2-1, reads GAGVSQTPSNKVTEKGKYVELRCDPISGHTALYWYRQSLGQGPEFLIYFQGTGAADDSGLPNDRFFAVRPEGSVSTLKIQRTERGDSAVYLCASSPPGANEQFFGPGTRLTVL.

The chain is built from TRBV12-3 or TRBV12-4 and TRBJ2-2; TCRdb outputs TRBD1, but without DNA this stays unchecked. The CDR3 covers 15 residues. CDR3 loop: CASAIRGFNTGELFF.

This chain joins TRBV28 and TRBJ2-1; the D call of TRBD2 rests on TCRdb alone, since no DNA is present to check it. The CDR3 sequence is 15 residues long. Per germline, CDR1 MDHEN and CDR2 SYDVKM. CDR3 in amino acids: CASSLLASGDNEQFF.